This T cell receptor beta chain was sequenced in a study of T-cell memory formation after mild COVID-19. Regarding the study as a whole: Clones which contracted sat mainly in CM and EM if CD4+, and in EMRA if CD8+. Pre-infection memory showed some responding clones, and this suggested that cross-reactive memory joined.

TCRdb used MiXCR to reprocess the 5' RACE reads, holding one entry per CDR3 protein. The sample includes about 250,000 distinct CDR3 sequences, approximately 18% seen only once; the top ten take roughly 24%. In regard to this clonotype: Its matching antigen is unknown.

This clonotype originated in a man between 18 and 29 years old who had mild COVID-19 (a few samples of this study predate the infection). Cell type and time point are not known. The specimen sequenced was PBMCs or a T cell subset sorted from them (not recorded which).

The DNA of the CDR3 is TGTGCCAGCAGCTTGGCCGGGACAGGGGATTTGCATGGCTACACCTTC. Its protein product is CASSLAGTGDLHGYTF. The V and J genes are TRBV5-4 and TRBJ1-2; 10 bases are shared with TRBD1. Trimming cost V 0 bases and J 6 bases; bases outside gene matches: 8. This CDR3 is built from 16 residues. Germline V gene data show CDR1 as SGHNT and CDR2 as YYREEE (reference sequence).